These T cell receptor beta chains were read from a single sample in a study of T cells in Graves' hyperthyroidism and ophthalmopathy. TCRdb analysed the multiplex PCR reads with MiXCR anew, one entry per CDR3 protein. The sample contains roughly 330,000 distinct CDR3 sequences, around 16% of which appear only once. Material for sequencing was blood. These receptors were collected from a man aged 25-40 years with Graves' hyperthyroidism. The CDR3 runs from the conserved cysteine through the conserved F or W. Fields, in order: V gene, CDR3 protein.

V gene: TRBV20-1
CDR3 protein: CSARQGHTEAFF

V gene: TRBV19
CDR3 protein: CASSWGTGNQPQHF

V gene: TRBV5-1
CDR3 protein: CASSGGTNQPQHF

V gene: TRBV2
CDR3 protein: CASSGREGYNEQFF

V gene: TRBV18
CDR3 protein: CASSPLGEGGQYF

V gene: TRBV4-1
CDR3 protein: CASSARGDTQYF

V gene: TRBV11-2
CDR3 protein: CASSLEGIDRESQETQYF

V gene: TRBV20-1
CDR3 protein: CSQTGQETQYF

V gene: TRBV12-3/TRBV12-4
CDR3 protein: CASGRQIQETQYF

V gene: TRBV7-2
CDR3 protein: CASSLMAGGEETQYF

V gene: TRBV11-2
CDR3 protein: CASSFTKLAGNNEQFF

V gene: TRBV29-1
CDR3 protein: CSVSLWGTNEKLFF

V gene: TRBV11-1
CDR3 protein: CASSRDRAYEKLFF

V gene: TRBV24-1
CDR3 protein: CATGTSGGNEQFF

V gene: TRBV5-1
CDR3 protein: CASLPDGGANEQYF

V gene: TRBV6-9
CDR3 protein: CASNLSPFYGYTF

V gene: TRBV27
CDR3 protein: CASRLWQNQETQYF

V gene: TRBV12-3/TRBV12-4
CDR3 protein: CASSVNPGRIVGANVLTF

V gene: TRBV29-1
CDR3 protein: CSVAQGGEQFF

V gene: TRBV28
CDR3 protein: CASSKERGGNQPQHF

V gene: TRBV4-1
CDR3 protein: CASSHTPGTGDSAQYF

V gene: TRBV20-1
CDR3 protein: CSARGRGAEEAQYF

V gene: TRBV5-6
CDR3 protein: CASTIPGGQQRSGGYTF

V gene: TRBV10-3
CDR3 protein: CAIWSGLAGVSRYNEQFF

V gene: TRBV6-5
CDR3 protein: CASSYTDPFSRTGGGYGYTF

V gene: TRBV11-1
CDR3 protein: CASSFDRGGGYTF

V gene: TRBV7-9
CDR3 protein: CASSAGLSYEQYF

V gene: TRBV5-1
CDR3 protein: CASSLTSGRRSYNEQFF

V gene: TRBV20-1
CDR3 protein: CSASRLAGSTDTQYF

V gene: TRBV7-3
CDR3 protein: CASSLKESSYEQYF

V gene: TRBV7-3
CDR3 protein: CASTHPKAGGSYEQYF

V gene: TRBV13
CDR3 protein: CASSLGRPYTYNEQFF

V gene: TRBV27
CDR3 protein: CASSVYRGYEQYF

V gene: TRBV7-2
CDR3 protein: CASSSNPGSHYGYTF

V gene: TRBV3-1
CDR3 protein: CASSQSSRPYNEQFF

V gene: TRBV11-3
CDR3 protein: CASSFSGGLGNEQFF

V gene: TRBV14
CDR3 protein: CASSTRTNGNSPLHF

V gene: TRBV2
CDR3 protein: CASKYRAGSAQPQHF

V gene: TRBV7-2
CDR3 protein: CASSFGGASNQPQHF

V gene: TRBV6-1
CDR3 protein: CASTREEWTGELFF

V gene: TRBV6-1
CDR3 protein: CASSELGPTSNQPQHF